Listed here are 21 T cell receptor beta chains from one sample, sequenced in a study of beta chain features in type 1 diabetes. Reverse transcription of all isolated RNA meant that expressed TCRB transcripts were sequenced. Data came from immunoSEQ multiplex PCR; TCRdb stores just in-frame clones and leaves some out. The sample yields approximately 600,000 clones, around 11% seen once. General study points: All four CD4+ subsets from Type 1 diabetes patients carried moderately but significantly shorter TCRB CDR3s.

No cognate antigen is known for these TCRs. The sample comprised naive CD4+ T cells from blood. The receptors originated from a man younger than 45 with type 1 diabetes.

This clone was observed a few times. The chain is built from TRBV29-1 and TRBJ2-3, with 7 bases that match TRBD1. The CDR3 has 14 residues. V dropped 7 bases and J dropped 0; count of bases not matched to a gene: 7. From germline, CDR1 is SQVTM and CDR2 ANQGSEA. Here the CDR3 reads CSERQGPSTDTQYF. DNA of the CDR3: TGCAGCGAGAGACAGGGCCCTAGCACAGATACGCAGTATTTT.

The rearrangement links TRBV29-1 to TRBJ1-5; no definite D call. Germline V gene lookup returns CDR1 SQVTM and CDR2 ANQGSEA. The CDR3 has 14 residues. The V end lost 4 bases, the J end lost 1 base, and 11 bases lay between the germline ends. DNA of the CDR3: TGCAGCGTTGTGTTTGGGTTCAGCAATCAGCCCCAGCATTTT. Translated: CSVVFGFSNQPQHF.

This clone was detected only a few times. The rearrangement uses TRBV28 and TRBJ1-5; tentative D call: TRBD1 (5 bases). There are 14 residues in the CDR3. Germline loops: CDR1 MDHEN, CDR2 SYDVKM. Between the trimmed V and J ends, which lost 7 bases and 4 bases, there was a span of 14 bases. For the CDR3, the DNA is TGTGCCAGCACCTCTGGGACCCGAAATCAGCCCCAGCATTTT. Protein product: CASTSGTRNQPQHF.

This chain uses TRBV7-6 with TRBJ1-1; D not resolved. The CDR3 is made up of 13 amino acids. Looked up from germline, CDR1 is SGHVS and CDR2 is FNYEAQ. Trimming stripped 2 bases from V and 1 base from J, with 5 bases between. The CDR3, as DNA: TGTGCCAGCAGCTTACAGGAGAACACTGAAGCTTTCTTT. Translated: CASSLQENTEAFF.

Notes on this clone: Other DNA sequences in the same sample also yield this CDR3. The chain has TRBV7-2 and TRBJ2-5; TRBD2 aligns across 9 bases. The germline gives CDR1 SGHTA, CDR2 FQGNSA. The CDR3 is 15 amino acids. The ends lost 1 base at V and 2 bases at J; junction bases unmatched: 2. The CDR3 nucleotides are TGTGCCAGCAGCTTAGGTAGCGGGGGACAAGAGACCCAGTACTTC. This codes for CASSLGSGGQETQYF.

The chain employs TRBV28 and TRBJ2-3, with a possible D match to TRBD1 (7 bases). V lost 2 bases to trimming and J lost 3 bases, with 15 bases between them. This CDR3 is built from 16 residues. The V gene's germline CDR1 is MDHEN and CDR2 SYDVKM. The CDR3 region is CASSLQEGAKTDTQYF. DNA of the CDR3: TGTGCCAGCAGTTTACAGGAGGGGGCCAAAACAGATACGCAGTATTTT.

The chain couples TRBV5-4 to TRBJ2-2; 7 nucleotides match TRBD2. CDR3 length equals 17 residues. Trimming took 0 bases from V and 1 from J; bases not matched to a gene: 6. Germline V CDR1 and CDR2: SGHNT, YYREEE (reference sequence). CDR3 amino acids: CASSLDPGGKNTGELFF. The CDR3 DNA sequence: TGTGCCAGCAGCTTGGATCCGGGGGGAAAGAACACCGGGGAGCTGTTTTTT.

The J gene is TRBJ2-7, the V gene TRBV7-2; tentative D call: TRBD2 (6 bases). V was cut by 9 bases and J by 2 bases, with 17 bases left in between. CDR3 length equals 14 residues. Germline V gene lookup returns CDR1 SGHTA and CDR2 FQGNSA. CDR3 DNA: TGTGCCAGTCAGGCCGGGACTTCGGCCTACGAGCAGTACTTC. It codes for CASQAGTSAYEQYF.

This clone has just a few counts. This rearrangement joins TRBV2 to TRBJ2-1, with 8 nucleotides matching TRBD1. The CDR3 extends over 16 amino acids. CDR1 is SNHLY, CDR2 FYNNEI, per germline. V shed 2 bases, J shed 3 bases, and the junction held 6 bases outside the gene matches. As DNA, the CDR3 is TGTGCCAGCAGTGAACAGGGGGCGGTCCTCTACAATGAGCAGTTCTTC. Its protein is CASSEQGAVLYNEQFF.

This clone has a handful of counts. The rearrangement joins TRBV18 to TRBJ2-3; D not resolved. The germline V gene encodes CDR1 KGHSH and CDR2 LQKENI. The V end was cut by 1 base, the J end by 7 bases, with 12 bases between. This CDR3 comprises 14 residues. The CDR3 loop is CASSPQTSRYTQYF. The DNA of the CDR3 is TGTGCCAGCTCACCACAGACGTCCCGCTATACGCAGTATTTT.

This CDR3 reads CASSEGDPNQPQHF. CDR3 DNA sequence: TGCGCCAGCAGCGAAGGGGATCCCAATCAGCCCCAGCATTTT. The chain joins TRBV5-1 to TRBJ1-5; a possible D gene is TRBD1 (5 bases). Germline loops: CDR1 SGHRS, CDR2 YFSETQ. Trimming left V 4 bases short and J 3 bases short, with 11 bases between. The CDR3 runs to 14 residues.

About this clone itself: This sample includes further DNA sequences coding for the same CDR3. V is TRBV28 and J is TRBJ2-7, with 11 bases aligning to TRBD1. J gave up 3 bases and V 6 bases, and 4 bases lay outside the gene matches. In germline, CDR1 is MDHEN, CDR2 SYDVKM. There are 14 residues in the CDR3. In DNA, the CDR3 is TGTGCCAGCAGCTCGGGACAGGGGGTCTACGAGCAGTACTTC. It codes for CASSSGQGVYEQYF.

This clone was seen more than once but under ten times. This chain uses TRBV6-6 with TRBJ2-1, with 7 bases that match TRBD1. This CDR3 region has 15 residues. Per germline, CDR1 MNHNY and CDR2 SVGAGI (reference sequence). The V segment lost 3 bases and the J segment 5 bases; nucleotides outside the gene matches: 7. CDR3 in DNA: TGTGCCAGCAGTTATCCCCCGGGACAGAACAATGAGCAGTTCTTC. Its translation is CASSYPPGQNNEQFF.

This clone was detected only a few times. The V gene is TRBV20-1, the J gene TRBJ2-5, with a tentative D call TRBD1 (5 bases). Trimming stripped 6 bases from V and 4 bases from J, with 9 bases between. The CDR3 sequence is 11 residues long. The germline V gene encodes CDR1 DFQATT and CDR2 SNEGSKA (reference sequence). The CDR3 bases are TGCAGTGCCGACAGTGTAGAGACCCAGTACTTC. Translated, it gives CSADSVETQYF.

This chain joins TRBV10-3 and TRBJ1-1, with a weak D call TRBD1 (5 bases). V gave up 5 bases and J gave up 8 bases, with 12 bases separating them. Germline V gene lookup returns CDR1 ENHRY and CDR2 SYGVKD. This CDR3 is 12 amino acids long. The CDR3 sequence is CAISWDGGEAFF. The CDR3 bases are TGTGCCATCAGTTGGGACGGTGGCGAAGCTTTCTTT.

There are a few counts of this clone. The rearrangement links TRBV28 to TRBJ2-7; tentatively, D is TRBD1 (5 bases). The germline V gene has CDR1 MDHEN and CDR2 SYDVKM. The CDR3 length is 14 residues. V was shortened by 2 bases and J by 3 bases, with 11 bases between the two germline ends. In DNA, the CDR3 is TGTGCCAGCAGTTTACCGACAGCAAACTACGAGCAGTACTTC. This translates into CASSLPTANYEQYF.

This clone came up a few times. The sample carries other DNA sequences with the same CDR3. The rearrangement uses TRBV28 and TRBJ1-2; 9 nucleotides agree with TRBD1. CDR3 size: 13 residues. With V trimmed by 3 bases and J by 4 bases, 0 bases remained unmatched. Germline V gene data show CDR1 as MDHEN and CDR2 as SYDVKM. The CDR3 bases are TGTGCCAGCAGTTTGGGACAGGGCTATGGCTACACCTTC. Its protein product is CASSLGQGYGYTF.

This clone was seen only a few times. The chain employs TRBV29-1 and TRBJ2-5; weak D call: TRBD1 (6 bases). CDR1 is SQVTM, CDR2 ANQGSEA, per germline. This CDR3 has 14 residues. V was shortened by 4 bases and J by 1 base, with 13 bases between the two germline ends. This CDR3 is CSVAGAPVQETQYF. The CDR3 DNA follows: TGCAGCGTTGCAGGGGCCCCCGTCCAAGAGACCCAGTACTTC.

V and J are TRBV27 and TRBJ1-5; perhaps TRBD1 as D (6 bases). This CDR3 is built from 17 residues. Germline CDR1 is MNHEY and CDR2 is SMNVEV (reference sequence). V was clipped by 6 bases and J by 4 bases, with 22 bases between them. The CDR3 region is CASRATPRTDTNQPQHF. CDR3 DNA sequence: TGTGCCAGCAGGGCAACCCCCCGGACAGACACAAATCAGCCCCAGCATTTT.

This clone was seen only a few times. V and J are TRBV6-5 and TRBJ2-7; D call uncertain. This CDR3 spans 15 amino acids. Between the trimmed V and J ends, which lost 6 bases and 0 bases, there was a span of 15 bases. Looked up from germline, CDR1 is MNHEY and CDR2 is SVGAGI. The CDR3 DNA is TGTGCCAGCAGCCCCGAAAGACATAGCTCCTACGAGCAGTACTTC. Protein: CASSPERHSSYEQYF.

This clone was seen a few times. This chain uses TRBV7-9 with TRBJ1-2; D may be TRBD1 (6 bases). This CDR3 region has 13 residues. The ends were cut back, 5 bases at V and 8 bases at J, with 15 bases in the middle. The germline V gene has CDR1 SEHNR and CDR2 FQNEAQ (reference sequence). CDR3 amino acids: CASSRRGLDGYTF. The CDR3 coding sequence is TGTGCCAGCAGCCGACGGGGGCTCGACGGCTACACCTTC. Full variable domain (outside the CDR3, taken from reference TRBV7-9 and TRBJ1-2): DTGVSQNPRHKITKRGQNVTFRCDPISEHNRLYWYRQTLGQGPEFLTYFQNEAQLEKSRLLSDRFSAERPKGSFSTLEIQRTEQGDSAMYLCASSRRGLDGYTFGSGTRLTVV.